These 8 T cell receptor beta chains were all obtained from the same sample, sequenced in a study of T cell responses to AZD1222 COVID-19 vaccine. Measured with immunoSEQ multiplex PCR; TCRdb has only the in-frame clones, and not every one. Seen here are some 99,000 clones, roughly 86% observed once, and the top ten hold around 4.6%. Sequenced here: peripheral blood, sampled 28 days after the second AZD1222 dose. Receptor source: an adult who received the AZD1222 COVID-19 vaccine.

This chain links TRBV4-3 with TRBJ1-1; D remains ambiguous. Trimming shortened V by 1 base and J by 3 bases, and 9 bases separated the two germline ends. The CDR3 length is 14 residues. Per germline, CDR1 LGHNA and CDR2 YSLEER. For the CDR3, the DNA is TGCGCCAGCAGCCAAGCAATAAGGGACACTGAAGCTTTCTTT. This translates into CASSQAIRDTEAFF.

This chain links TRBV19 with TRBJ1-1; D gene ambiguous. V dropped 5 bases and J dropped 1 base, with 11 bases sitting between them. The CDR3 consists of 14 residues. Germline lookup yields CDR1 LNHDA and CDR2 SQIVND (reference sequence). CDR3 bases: TGTGCCAGTAGTTTCGGGGTGGGGAACACTGAAGCTTTCTTT. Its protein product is CASSFGVGNTEAFF.

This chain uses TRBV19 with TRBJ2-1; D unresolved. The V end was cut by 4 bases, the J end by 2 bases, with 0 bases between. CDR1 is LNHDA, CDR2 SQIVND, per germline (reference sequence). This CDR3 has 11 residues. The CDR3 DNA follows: TGTGCCAGTAGTACCTACAATGAGCAGTTCTTC. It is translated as CASSTYNEQFF.

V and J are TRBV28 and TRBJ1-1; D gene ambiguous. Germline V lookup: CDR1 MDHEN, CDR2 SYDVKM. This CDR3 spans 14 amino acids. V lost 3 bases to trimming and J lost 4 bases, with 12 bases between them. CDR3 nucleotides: TGTGCCAGCAGTTTGGAGGTTTTGGGCACTGAAGCTTTCTTT. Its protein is CASSLEVLGTEAFF. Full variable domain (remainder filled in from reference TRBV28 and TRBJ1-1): DVKVTQSSRYLVKRTGEKVFLECVQDMDHENMFWYRQDPGLGLRLIYFSYDVKMKEKGDIPEGYSVSREKKERFSLILESASTNQTSMYLCASSLEVLGTEAFFGQGTRLTVV.

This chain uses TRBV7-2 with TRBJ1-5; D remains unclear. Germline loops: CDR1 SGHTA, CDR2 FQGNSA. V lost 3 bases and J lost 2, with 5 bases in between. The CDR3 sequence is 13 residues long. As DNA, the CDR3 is TGTGCCAGCAGCTTGACTGGCAATCAGCCCCAGCATTTT. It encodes CASSLTGNQPQHF.

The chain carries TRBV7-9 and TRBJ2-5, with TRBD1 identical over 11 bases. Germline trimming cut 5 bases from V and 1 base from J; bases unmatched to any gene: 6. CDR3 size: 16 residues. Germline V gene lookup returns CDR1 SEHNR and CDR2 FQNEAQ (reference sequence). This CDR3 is CASSPGDRGAQETQYF. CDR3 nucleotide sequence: TGTGCCAGCAGCCCAGGGGACAGGGGGGCCCAAGAGACCCAGTACTTC.

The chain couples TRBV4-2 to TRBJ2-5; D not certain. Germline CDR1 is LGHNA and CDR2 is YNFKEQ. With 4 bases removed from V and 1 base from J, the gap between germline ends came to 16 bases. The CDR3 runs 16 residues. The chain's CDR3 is CASSLSGGVSQETQYF. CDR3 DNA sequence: TGTGCCAGCAGCCTTAGTGGCGGCGTAAGCCAAGAGACCCAGTACTTC.

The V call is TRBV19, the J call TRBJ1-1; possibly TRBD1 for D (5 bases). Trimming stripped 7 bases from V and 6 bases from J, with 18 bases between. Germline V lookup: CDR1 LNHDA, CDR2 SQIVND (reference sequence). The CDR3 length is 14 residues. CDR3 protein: CASILTVGGAEAFF. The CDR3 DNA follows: TGTGCCAGTATATTAACAGTCGGGGGGGCTGAAGCTTTCTTT.